The clone carrying this TCR beta chain showed up just a few times. This record comes from a study of shared clonotypes between healthy human individuals. Study context: The donor pool was made up of two women and three men aged 18 to 49.

Per germline, CDR1 ENHRY and CDR2 SYGVKD. The CDR3 is made up of 17 amino acids. Trimming pared 0 bases from V and 7 bases from J, leaving 21 bases between. Replicate PCRs for sorted subsets used about 200 ng DNA; this equaled about 30,000 T cell genomes. The table came from immunoSEQ multiplex PCR; TCRdb's copy has only in-frame clones and leaves some out. The data show a few million clones, under 97% seen once. The chain is built from TRBV10-3 and TRBJ1-2; D unresolved. Sequencing was done on a sample of naive CD4+ T cells sorted from blood. Indicated subset: CD45RA+ positively selected. This clonotype was obtained from a man in his late teens or twenties in good health. In DNA form, the CDR3 reads TGTGCCATCAGTGAGTCGGTTACGGGGATCCTAACGGGTGGCTACACCTTC. It codes for CAISESVTGILTGGYTF.